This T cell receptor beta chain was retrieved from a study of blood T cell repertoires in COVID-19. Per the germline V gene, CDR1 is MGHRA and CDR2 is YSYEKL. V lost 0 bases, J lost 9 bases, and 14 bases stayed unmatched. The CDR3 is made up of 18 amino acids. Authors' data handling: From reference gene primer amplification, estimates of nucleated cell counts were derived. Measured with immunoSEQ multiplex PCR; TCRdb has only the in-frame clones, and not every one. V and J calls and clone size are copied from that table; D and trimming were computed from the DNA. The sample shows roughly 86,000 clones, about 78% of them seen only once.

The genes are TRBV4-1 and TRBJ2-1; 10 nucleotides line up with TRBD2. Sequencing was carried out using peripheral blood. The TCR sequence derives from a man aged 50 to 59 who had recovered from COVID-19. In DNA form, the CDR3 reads TGCGCCAGCAGCCAAGATCGGGCTAGCGGGAGAGGTTTAGGTGAGCAGTTCTTC. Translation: CASSQDRASGRGLGEQFF.